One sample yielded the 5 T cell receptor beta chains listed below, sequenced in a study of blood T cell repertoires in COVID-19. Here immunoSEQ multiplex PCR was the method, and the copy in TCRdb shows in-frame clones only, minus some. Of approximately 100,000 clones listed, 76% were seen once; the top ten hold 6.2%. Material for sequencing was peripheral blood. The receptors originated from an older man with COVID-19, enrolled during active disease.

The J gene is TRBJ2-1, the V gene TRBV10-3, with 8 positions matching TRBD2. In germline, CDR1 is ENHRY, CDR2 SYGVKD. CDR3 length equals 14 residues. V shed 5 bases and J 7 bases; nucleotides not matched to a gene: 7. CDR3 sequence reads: CAISRSGNWNEQFF. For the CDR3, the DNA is TGTGCCATCAGTCGTAGCGGGAATTGGAATGAGCAGTTCTTC.

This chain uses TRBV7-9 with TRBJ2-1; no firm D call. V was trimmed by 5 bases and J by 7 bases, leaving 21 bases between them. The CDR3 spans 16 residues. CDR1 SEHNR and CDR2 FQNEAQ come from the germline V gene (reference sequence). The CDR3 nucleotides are TGTGCCAGCAGCCTAATGAGGAGCTCCTACTTGAATGAGCAGTTCTTC. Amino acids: CASSLMRSSYLNEQFF.

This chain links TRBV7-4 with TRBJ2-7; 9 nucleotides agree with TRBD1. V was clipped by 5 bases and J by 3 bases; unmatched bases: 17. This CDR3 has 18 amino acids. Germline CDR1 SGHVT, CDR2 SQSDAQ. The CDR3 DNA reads TGTGCCAGCAGCATGCGTGGGACAGGGAATCATTCCCTCTACGAGCAGTACTTC. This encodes CASSMRGTGNHSLYEQYF.

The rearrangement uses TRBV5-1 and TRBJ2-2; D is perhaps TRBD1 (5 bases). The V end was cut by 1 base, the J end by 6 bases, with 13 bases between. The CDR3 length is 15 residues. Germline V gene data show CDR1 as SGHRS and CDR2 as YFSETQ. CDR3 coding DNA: TGCGCCAGCAGCTTGAGCATGGGGCGGCCCGGGGAGCTGTTTTTT. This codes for CASSLSMGRPGELFF.

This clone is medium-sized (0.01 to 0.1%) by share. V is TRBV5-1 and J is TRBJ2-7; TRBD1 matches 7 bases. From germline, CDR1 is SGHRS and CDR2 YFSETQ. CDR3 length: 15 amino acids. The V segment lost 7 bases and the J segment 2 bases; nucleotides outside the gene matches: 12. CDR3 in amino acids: CASSSLGQEAYEQYF. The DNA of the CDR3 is TGCGCCAGCTCCAGCCTCGGACAGGAGGCCTACGAGCAGTACTTC.